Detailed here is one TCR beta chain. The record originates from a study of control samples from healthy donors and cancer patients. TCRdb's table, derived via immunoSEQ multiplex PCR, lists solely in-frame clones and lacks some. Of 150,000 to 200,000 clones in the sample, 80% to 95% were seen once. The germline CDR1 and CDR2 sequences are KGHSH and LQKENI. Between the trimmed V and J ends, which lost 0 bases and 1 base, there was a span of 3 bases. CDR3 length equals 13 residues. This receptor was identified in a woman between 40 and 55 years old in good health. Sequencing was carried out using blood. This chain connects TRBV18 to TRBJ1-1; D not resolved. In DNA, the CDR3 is TGTGCCAGCTCACCACCGGGGAACACTGAAGCTTTCTTT. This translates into CASSPPGNTEAFF.